Here is one T cell receptor beta chain with its context. Its antigen is currently unknown. This sample was taken from a study of beta chain features in type 1 diabetes. Study-wide results and caveats: Type 1 diabetes patients showed fewer insertions and more deletions at VDJ junctions. A moderate, significant TCRB CDR3 shortening appeared in type 1 diabetes across four CD4+ subsets.

V trimming: 4 bases; J trimming: 4 bases; junction bases outside the gene matches: 6. This CDR3 region has 14 residues. Germline CDR1 reads KGHSH; CDR2 reads LQKENI. Sequencing targeted expressed TCRB transcripts, as all isolated RNA had been reverse transcribed. The data were produced by immunoSEQ multiplex PCR, yet TCRdb's version contains in-frame clones alone and is incomplete. Of 20,000 to 30,000 clones listed, 55% to 70% are singletons. This clonotype was sampled from a man aged 18-30 years with type 1 diabetes. Sequences were obtained from Tregs from blood. The V call is TRBV18, the J call TRBJ1-2, with TRBD1 identical over 7 bases. CDR3 protein: CASSRQGLGYGYTF. The CDR3 coding sequence is TGTGCCAGCTCACGACAGGGTTTGGGCTATGGCTACACCTTC.